This is a list of T cell receptor beta chains from one sample in a study of patients and donors after allogeneic stem cell transplantation. TCRdb processed the RT-PCR reads anew with MiXCR; each CDR3 protein has one entry. The sample carries about a million distinct CDR3 sequences, around 17% recorded once. Input material: blood, either unsorted or a sorted T cell fraction (not recorded which). These TCRs come from a human donor who was either an allogeneic HSCT recipient or a stem cell or donor lymphocyte infusion donor (not recorded which). It is not recorded whose cells these are; they may come from a transplant donor. Both conserved end residues are part of each CDR3. The D gene is left open where the match is weak. Expanded clones are given a class, and other clones once, few, many or no size at all.

J gene | clone size | D gene | V gene | CDR3 protein | CDR3 DNA
TRBJ2-5 | few | - | TRBV4-1 | CASSPILGFETQYF | TGCGCCAGCAGCCCCATTTTAGGGTTCGAGACCCAGTACTTC
TRBJ2-1 | many | - | TRBV3-1 | CASSQDNEQFF | TGTGCCAGCAGCCAAGACAATGAGCAGTTCTTC
TRBJ2-2 | few | TRBD2 | TRBV6-5 | CASSYTEGLAGWTGELFF | TGTGCCAGCAGTTACACCGAGGGACTAGCGGGGTGGACCGGGGAGCTGTTTTTT
TRBJ2-3 | - | - | TRBV27 | CASSLVRGEVYF | TGTGCCAGCAGTTTAGTTCGAGGGGAGGTGTATTTT
TRBJ2-2 | once | - | TRBV11-3 | CASSYGLGELFF | TGTGCCAGCAGCTACGGACTCGGGGAGCTGTTTTTT
TRBJ2-3 | - | TRBD2 | TRBV20-1 | CSARDLQRGGGLDTQYF | TGCAGTGCTAGAGATCTCCAGCGGGGGGGTGGGTTAGATACGCAGTATTTT
TRBJ1-2 | few | - | TRBV20-1 | CSARDTRDYGYTF | TGCAGTGCTAGAGATACCAGGGACTATGGCTACACCTTC
TRBJ1-2 | few | TRBD1 | TRBV20-1 | CSARDPRQGYGYTF | TGCAGTGCTAGAGATCCCAGACAGGGCTATGGCTACACCTTC
TRBJ1-1 | few | - | TRBV7-9 | CASRRPLGDANTEAFF | TGTGCCAGCAGACGCCCCCTGGGGGACGCCAACACTGAAGCTTTCTTT
TRBJ1-2 | few | - | TRBV7-3 | CASSSQGSRADYGYTF | TGTGCCAGCAGCTCTCAGGGGAGTCGGGCTGACTATGGCTACACCTTC
TRBJ2-3 | - | TRBD2 | TRBV27 | CASSLSGEGTSGRARTDTQYF | TGTGCCAGCAGTTTATCAGGGGAGGGGACTAGCGGGAGGGCCCGCACAGATACGCAGTATTTT
TRBJ1-2 | few | - | TRBV5-1 | CASSSGTRDGGGYTF | TGCGCCAGCAGCAGCGGGACACGGGACGGCGGCGGCTACACCTTC
TRBJ1-2 | - | - | TRBV4-3 | CASSQDRMGLGYGYTF | TGCGCCAGCAGCCAAGATCGTATGGGGCTGGGATATGGCTACACCTTC
TRBJ2-5 | - | - | TRBV7-2 | CASSLAGGRGQETQYF | TGTGCCAGCAGCTTAGCGGGGGGGCGAGGTCAAGAGACCCAGTACTTC
TRBJ2-5 | - | TRBD2 | TRBV2 | CASSVVSGGEDWETQYF | TGTGCCAGCAGTGTTGTTAGCGGGGGGGAAGATTGGGAGACCCAGTACTTC
TRBJ2-3 | - | TRBD1 | TRBV4-1 | CASSLGQGPYTQYF | TGCGCCAGCAGCCTCGGACAGGGTCCTTATACGCAGTATTTT
TRBJ2-1 | few | TRBD1 | TRBV2 | CASSERGDRGDEQFF | TGTGCCAGCAGTGAGAGGGGGGACAGGGGCGATGAGCAGTTCTTC
TRBJ1-6 | - | - | TRBV11-2 | CASSSSPDYNSPLHF | TGTGCCAGCAGTTCCTCACCGGACTATAATTCACCCCTCCACTTT